This TCR beta chain was observed in a study of T cell changes during pregnancy in multiple sclerosis. TCRdb's table, derived via immunoSEQ multiplex PCR, lists solely in-frame clones and lacks some. The data show about 36,000 clones, around 92% seen once. Losses at the gene ends were 4 bases for V and 6 bases for J; bases not matched to a gene: 7. The length of the CDR3 is 15 residues. CDR1 SEHNR and CDR2 FQNEAQ come from the germline V gene (reference sequence). This sequence joins TRBV7-9 and TRBJ2-3; 10 bases line up with TRBD2. This TCR was recovered from a female donor with multiple sclerosis, enrolled in a pregnancy study. The sample taken for sequencing was PBMCs (not recorded whether the cells were cultured). The CDR3 DNA sequence: TGTGCCAGCAGCTCCGGGACTAGCGTAACCGATACGCAGTATTTT. It specifies CASSSGTSVTDTQYF. Supplemented by reference TRBV7-9 and TRBJ2-3, the full variable domain reads DTGVSQNPRHKITKRGQNVTFRCDPISEHNRLYWYRQTLGQGPEFLTYFQNEAQLEKSRLLSDRFSAERPKGSFSTLEIQRTEQGDSAMYLCASSSGTSVTDTQYFGPGTRLTVL.